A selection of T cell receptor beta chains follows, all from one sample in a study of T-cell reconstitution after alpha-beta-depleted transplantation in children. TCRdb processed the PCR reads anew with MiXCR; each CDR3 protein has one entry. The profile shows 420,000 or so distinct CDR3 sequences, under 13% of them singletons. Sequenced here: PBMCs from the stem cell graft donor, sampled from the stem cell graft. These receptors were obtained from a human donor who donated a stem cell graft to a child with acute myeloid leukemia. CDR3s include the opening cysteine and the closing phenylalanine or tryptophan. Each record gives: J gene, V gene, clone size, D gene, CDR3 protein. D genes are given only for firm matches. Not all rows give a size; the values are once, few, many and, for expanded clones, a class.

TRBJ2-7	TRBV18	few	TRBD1	CASSPPGQSEQYF
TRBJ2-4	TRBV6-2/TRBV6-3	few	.	CASSYSYGRYKNIQYF
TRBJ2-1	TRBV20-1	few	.	CSASVGGRVYGDEQFF
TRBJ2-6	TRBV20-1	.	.	CSARAASGANVLTF
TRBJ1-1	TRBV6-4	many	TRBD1	CASKATGTGTEAFF
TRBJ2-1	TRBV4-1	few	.	CASSQSFSYNEQFF
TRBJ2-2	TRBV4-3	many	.	CASSQDWSYTGELFF
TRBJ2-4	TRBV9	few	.	CASSVAKFGIQYF
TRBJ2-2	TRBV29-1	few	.	CSAGRDVGELFF
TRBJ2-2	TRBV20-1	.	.	CSAFANTGELFF
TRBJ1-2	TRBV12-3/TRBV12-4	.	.	CASSFGTQNYGYTF
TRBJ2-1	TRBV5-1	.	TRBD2	CASSFGLAPGNEQFF
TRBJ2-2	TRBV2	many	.	CASLGERTNTGELFF
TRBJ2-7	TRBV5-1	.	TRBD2	CASGERTSGYEQYF
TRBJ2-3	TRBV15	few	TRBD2	CATSRDQLAAADTQYF
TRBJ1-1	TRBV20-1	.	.	CSAEYPLRGTEAFF
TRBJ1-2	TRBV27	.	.	CASRRGGQGNYGYTF
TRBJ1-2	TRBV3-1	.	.	CASSQDSGFGYTF
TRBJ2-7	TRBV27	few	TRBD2	CASSFGLAGVNEQYF
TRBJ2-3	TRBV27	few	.	CASSFWGGPDTQYF
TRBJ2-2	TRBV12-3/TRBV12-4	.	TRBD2	CASSFKAGGPDTGELFF
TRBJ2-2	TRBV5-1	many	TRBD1	CASSFAYDRANTGELFF
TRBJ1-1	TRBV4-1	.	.	CASSHPGYSEAFF
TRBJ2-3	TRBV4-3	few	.	CASSQDSHTGSSTDTQYF
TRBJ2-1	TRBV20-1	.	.	CSARVASPPPRVYNEQFF
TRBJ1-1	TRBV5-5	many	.	CASSIGQLTEAFF
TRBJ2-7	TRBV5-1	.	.	CASSLASSDGSYEQYF
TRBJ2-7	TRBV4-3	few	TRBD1	CASSQDIRDRVNEQYF
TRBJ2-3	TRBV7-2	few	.	CASSKAPSADTQYF
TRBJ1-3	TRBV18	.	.	CASSPPRRDTIYF
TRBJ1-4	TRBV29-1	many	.	CSVARTGSLNEKLFF
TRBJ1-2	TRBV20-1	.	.	CSASPQRDYGYTF
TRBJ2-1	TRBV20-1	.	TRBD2	CSAGGGTSGFYNEQFF
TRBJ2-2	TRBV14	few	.	CASSPIITGELFF
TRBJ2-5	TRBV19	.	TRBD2	CASRLAGGLQETQYF
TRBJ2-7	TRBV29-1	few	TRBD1	CSATTGDPYEQYF
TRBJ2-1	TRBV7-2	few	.	CASSLTAQLRPAEQFF
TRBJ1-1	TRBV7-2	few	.	CASSSDGGNAEAFF
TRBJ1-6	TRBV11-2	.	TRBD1	CASSLRGLGEAPLHF
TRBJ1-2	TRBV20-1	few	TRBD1	CSAKTGEGGYTF
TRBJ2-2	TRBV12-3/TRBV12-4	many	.	CASSVHRDGTGELFF
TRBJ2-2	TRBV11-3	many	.	CASSPGQHTGELFF
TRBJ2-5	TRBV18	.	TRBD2	CASSLSTSGRGAQYF
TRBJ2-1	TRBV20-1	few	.	CSARFFKGGNNNEQFF
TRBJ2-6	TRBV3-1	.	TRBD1	CASSQGGQGANVLTF
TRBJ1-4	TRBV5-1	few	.	CASSLNWETNEKLFF
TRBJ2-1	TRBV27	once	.	CASSNWPSSYNEQFF
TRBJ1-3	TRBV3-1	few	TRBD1	CASSQGTGGNTIYF
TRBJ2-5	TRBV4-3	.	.	CASSQDSSEETQYF
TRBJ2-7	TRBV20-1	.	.	CSARAGRRIYEQYF
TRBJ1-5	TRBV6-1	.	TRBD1	CASSKTGGDSNQPQHF
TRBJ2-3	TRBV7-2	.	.	CASSYRSGTDTQYF
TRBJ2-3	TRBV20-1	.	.	CSASLDSGMTQYF
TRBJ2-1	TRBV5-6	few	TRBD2	CASSILAGDEQFF